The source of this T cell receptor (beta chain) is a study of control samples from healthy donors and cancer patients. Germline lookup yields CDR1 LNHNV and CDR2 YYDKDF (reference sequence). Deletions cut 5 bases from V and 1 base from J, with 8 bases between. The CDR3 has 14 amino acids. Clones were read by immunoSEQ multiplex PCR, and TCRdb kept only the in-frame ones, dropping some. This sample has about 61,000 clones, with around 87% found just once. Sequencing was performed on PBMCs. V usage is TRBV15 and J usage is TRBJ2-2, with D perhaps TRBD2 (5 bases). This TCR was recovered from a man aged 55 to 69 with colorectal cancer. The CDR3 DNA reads TGTGCCACCAGCGGAGGACTGAACACCGGGGAGCTGTTTTTT. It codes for CATSGGLNTGELFF.